This paragraph reports one TCR beta chain. Per the germline V gene, CDR1 is MGHRA and CDR2 is YSYEKL. The trim removed 1 base at V and 0 bases at J, leaving 12 bases unmatched. The CDR3 is made up of 19 amino acids. Sequencing was performed with immunoSEQ multiplex PCR; in TCRdb, only in-frame clones are kept and a portion is missing. The repertoire holds hundreds of thousands of clones, approximately 75% seen once, with about an eighth in the top ten. The record originates from a study of cytotoxic CD8 clonotypes in ibrutinib-treated CLL. The receptor was derived from a human donor with chronic lymphocytic leukemia. The rearrangement joins TRBV4-1 to TRBJ2-5, with 9 bases lining up with TRBD2. The sequences come from PBMCs, collected after 12 months of ibrutinib treatment. CDR3 residues: CASSQGGVAGELYQETQYF. In DNA, the CDR3 is TGCGCCAGCAGCCAAGGGGGAGTAGCGGGGGAACTGTACCAAGAGACCCAGTACTTC.